These 4 T cell receptor beta chains came from one sample sequenced in a study of human T cells and chemical hapten exposure. Library construction involved attaching unique molecular identifiers to individual cDNA molecules, which allowed quantitative, reproducible TCR counting. MiXCR, applied by TCRdb to the reads, yields one record per CDR3 protein. The repertoire holds about 120,000 distinct CDR3 sequences, with 6.5% to 10% as singletons. The study extracted total RNA from unfractionated whole blood. Sequenced: whole blood. Source of these receptors: a human donor in good health. Some clones in this sample may be carry-over from other donors' samples.

The rearrangement joins TRBV4-1 to TRBJ2-7; 7 bases are a match to TRBD2. V gave up 1 base and J gave up 0 bases; unmatched junction bases: 3. The germline gives CDR1 MGHRA, CDR2 YSYEKL. This CDR3 spans 15 amino acids. Here the CDR3 reads CASSQALADSYEQYF. The CDR3 DNA reads as TGCGCCAGCAGCCAAGCTCTAGCGGACTCCTACGAGCAGTACTTC.

V gene TRBV6-1 combines with J gene TRBJ2-7; 9 nucleotides align to TRBD1. Per the germline V gene, CDR1 is MNHNS and CDR2 is SASEGT. With 4 bases clipped from V and 3 bases from J, the junction kept 7 bases outside the gene matches. This CDR3 spans 15 amino acids. CDR3 sequence (DNA): TGTGCCAGCAGTGTTTCGACAGGGGGGAACTACGAGCAGTACTTC. Protein: CASSVSTGGNYEQYF.

This clonotype appeared a few times. Here the CDR3 DNA reads TGCGCCAGCAGCCAAGAAACTAGCGGGGGTATGAATGAGCAGTTCTTC. As protein: CASSQETSGGMNEQFF. The gene calls are TRBV4-3 and TRBJ2-1, with 11 bases identical to TRBD2. Per germline, CDR1 LGHNA and CDR2 YSLEER. This CDR3 is 16 amino acids long. V gave up 0 bases and J gave up 7 bases; unmatched junction bases: 5.

A few counts support this clonotype. This chain joins TRBV12-3 or TRBV12-4 and TRBJ1-1, with 8 nucleotides matching TRBD1. The J segment lost 5 bases and the V segment lost 4 bases, leaving 6 bases of the junction unmatched. CDR3 size: 14 residues. CDR3 protein: CASSSGRGQTEAFF. In nucleotides, the CDR3 is TGTGCCAGCAGTTCTGGCAGGGGGCAGACTGAAGCTTTCTTT.